Below are 8 T cell receptor beta chains sequenced from a single sample in a study of long-term antiretroviral therapy in people with HIV. The libraries were made with immunoSEQ v3.0 at survey level. Repertoires were generated with immunoSEQ multiplex PCR, while TCRdb's copy carries only in-frame clones and drops some. The sample shows some 11,000 clones, 76% of them seen only once. The material was unsorted PBMCs, obtained at the start of antiretroviral therapy, before treatment. These receptors were collected from a man aged 30-40 years with HIV.

V and J are TRBV18 and TRBJ2-3; no firm D call. The CDR3 contains 11 residues. Trimming removed 9 bases from V and 2 bases from J, with 6 bases in between. From germline, CDR1 is KGHSH and CDR2 LQKENI. The CDR3 DNA follows: TGTGCCAGTTCCAACACAGATACGCAGTATTTT. Protein sequence: CASSNTDTQYF.

This clone was observed once. V and J are TRBV7-2 and TRBJ1-4; TRBD1 might be the D (6 bases). Germline V gene sequence: CDR1 SGHTA, CDR2 FQGNSA. Between the trimmed V and J ends, which lost 5 bases and 3 bases, there was a span of 13 bases. The CDR3 runs to 15 residues. The CDR3 loop is CASSPEGGSNEKLFF. CDR3 in DNA: TGTGCCAGCAGCCCCGAAGGGGGATCTAATGAAAAACTGTTTTTT.

The V call is TRBV11-3, the J call TRBJ2-3; unclear D gene. V was shortened by 1 base and J by 0 bases, with 8 bases between the two germline ends. CDR1 is SGHNT and CDR2 is YENEEA in the germline V gene. CDR3 length equals 15 residues. This chain's CDR3 is CASSLGGHSTDTQYF. CDR3 sequence (DNA): TGTGCCAGCAGCTTAGGTGGCCATAGCACAGATACGCAGTATTTT.

V is TRBV5-1 and J is TRBJ1-2, with TRBD1 matching over 7 bases. CDR3 length: 14 residues. Per the germline V gene, CDR1 is SGHRS and CDR2 is YFSETQ. The V and J ends lost 3 bases and 4 bases, in that order; junction bases with no gene match: 6. CDR3 protein: CASSYPGQPYGYTF. Written as DNA, the CDR3 is TGCGCCAGCAGCTACCCGGGACAGCCCTATGGCTACACCTTC.

The V and J genes are TRBV5-3 and TRBJ1-2; D is undetermined. TRBV5-3 is classed as an ORF, of uncertain function. Trimming took off 3 bases at V and 1 base at J, with 10 bases between the two ends. The CDR3 totals 14 residues. CDR3 nucleotides: TGTGCCAGAAGCTGTCCGGTGAATAACTATGGCTACACCTTC. Translated, it gives CARSCPVNNYGYTF.

The chain combines TRBV19 with TRBJ2-1; possibly TRBD1 or TRBD2 for D (5 bases each). Between the trimmed V and J ends, which lost 7 bases and 2 bases, there was a span of 15 bases. The CDR3 totals 15 residues. Germline V gene data show CDR1 as LNHDA and CDR2 as SQIVND (reference sequence). In nucleotides, the CDR3 is TGTGCCAGTACCCAGCGAGGGGTGCCCTACAATGAGCAGTTCTTC. Translated, it gives CASTQRGVPYNEQFF.

The chain carries TRBV7-8 and TRBJ2-7, with 11 bases lining up with TRBD1. Germline V lookup: CDR1 SGHVS, CDR2 FQNEAQ. Trimming cost V 1 base and J 5 bases; bases outside gene matches: 4. The CDR3 is 15 amino acids. CDR3 amino acids: CASSLEGTGGDEQYF. The CDR3 nucleotides read TGTGCCAGCAGCTTAGAAGGGACAGGGGGTGACGAGCAGTACTTC.

The rearrangement uses TRBV6-5 and TRBJ1-2, with D possibly matching TRBD1 (5 bases). V was trimmed by 7 bases and J by 4 bases, leaving 19 bases between them. In germline, CDR1 is MNHEY, CDR2 SVGAGI. This CDR3 comprises 15 residues. The DNA for the CDR3 is TGTGCCAGCACCCAGTATGAGGGGAGACCCTATGGCTACACCTTC. Translation: CASTQYEGRPYGYTF.